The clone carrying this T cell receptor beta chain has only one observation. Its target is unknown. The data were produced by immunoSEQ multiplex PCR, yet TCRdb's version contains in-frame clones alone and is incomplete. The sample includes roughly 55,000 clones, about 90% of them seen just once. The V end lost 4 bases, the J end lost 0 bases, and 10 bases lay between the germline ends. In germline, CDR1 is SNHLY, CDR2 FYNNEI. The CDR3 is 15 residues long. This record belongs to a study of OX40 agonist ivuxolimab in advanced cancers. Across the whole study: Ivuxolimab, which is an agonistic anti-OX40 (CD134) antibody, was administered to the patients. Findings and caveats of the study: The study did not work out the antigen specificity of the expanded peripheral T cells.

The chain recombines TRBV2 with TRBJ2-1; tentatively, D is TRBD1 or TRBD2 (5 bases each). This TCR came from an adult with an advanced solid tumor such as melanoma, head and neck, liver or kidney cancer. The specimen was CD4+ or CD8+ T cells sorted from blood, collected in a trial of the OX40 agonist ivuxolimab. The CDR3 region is CASSAAGSSYNEQFF. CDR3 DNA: TGTGCCAGCAGTGCTGCAGGGAGCTCCTACAATGAGCAGTTCTTC.